Listed here are 12 T cell receptor beta chains from one sample, sequenced in a study of identical twins. Using its own MiXCR run on the 5' RACE reads, TCRdb lists one record per CDR3 protein. The sample lists about 190,000 distinct CDR3 sequences; about 15% were seen once. These data are also associated with another study on T cells expressing NK-cell markers.

The sequenced sample consisted of CD8+ T cells sorted from blood. These receptors all stem from a woman under 30 in good health.

CDR3 DNA: TGTGCCAGCAGTCCCCAAGGGGGCCAACCCCTCTACGAGCAGTACTTC. Protein: CASSPQGGQPLYEQYF. The rearrangement uses TRBV12-3 or TRBV12-4 and TRBJ2-7; 7 nucleotides agree with TRBD1. The length of the CDR3 is 16 residues. V gave up 5 bases and J gave up 3 bases; unmatched junction bases: 13.

This clonotype was seen a handful of times. This sequence joins TRBV4-2 and TRBJ2-1; tentative D call: TRBD2 (6 bases). V gave up 0 bases and J gave up 13 bases, with 19 bases separating them. This CDR3 comprises 15 residues. The germline gives CDR1 LGHNA, CDR2 YNFKEQ. The chain's CDR3 is CASSQDWEAPHPQFF. The DNA of the CDR3 is TGTGCCAGCAGCCAAGATTGGGAGGCCCCTCATCCCCAGTTCTTC.

Only a few counts were recorded for this clonotype. The V gene is TRBV9, the J gene TRBJ2-1; D ambiguous. Trimming pared 0 bases from V and 2 bases from J, leaving 6 bases between. CDR1 and CDR2 from the germline V gene are SGDLS and YYNGEE. The CDR3 consists of 14 residues. The CDR3 DNA is TGTGCCAGCAGCGTAGCAAGTCCCTACAATGAGCAGTTCTTC. Amino acids: CASSVASPYNEQFF. The entire variable domain, with the rest obtained from reference TRBV9 and TRBJ2-1, is as follows: DSGVTQTPKHLITATGQRVTLRCSPRSGDLSVYWYQQSLDQGLQFLIQYYNGEERAKGNILERFSAQQFPDLHSELNLSSLELGDSALYFCASSVASPYNEQFFGPGTRLTVL.

This clonotype was picked up a small number of times. V gene TRBV20-1 combines with J gene TRBJ2-3, with 7 bases fitting TRBD2. In germline, CDR1 is DFQATT, CDR2 SNEGSKA (reference sequence). V dropped 4 bases and J dropped 0; count of bases not matched to a gene: 13. The CDR3 runs to 17 residues. The chain's CDR3 is CSANERDDDPSTDTQYF. CDR3 DNA sequence: TGCAGTGCTAACGAGCGGGACGATGATCCTAGCACAGATACGCAGTATTTT.

The chain combines TRBV30 with TRBJ2-5, with D possibly TRBD2 on 6 matching bases. CDR3 length equals 12 residues. Trimming cost V 5 bases and J 4 bases, with 11 bases left between them. From germline, CDR1 is GTSNPN and CDR2 SVGIG (reference sequence). The CDR3 DNA reads as TGTGCCTGGTTGCCTAGCGTAGAGACCCAGTACTTC. Encoded protein: CAWLPSVETQYF.

The rearrangement joins TRBV20-1 to TRBJ2-3; D is perhaps TRBD2 (5 bases). Trimming took off 0 bases at V and 4 bases at J, with 17 bases between the two ends. The V gene's germline CDR1 is DFQATT and CDR2 SNEGSKA (reference sequence). The CDR3 is 16 amino acids. The CDR3 loop reads CSARDSSGQGADTQYF. In nucleotides, the CDR3 is TGCAGTGCTAGAGATTCCAGCGGTCAAGGCGCAGATACGCAGTATTTT.

J is TRBJ2-1 and V is TRBV15, with D perhaps given as TRBD1 or TRBD2 (5 bases each). CDR1 is LNHNV, CDR2 YYDKDF, per germline (reference sequence). The CDR3 has 14 amino acids. V was clipped by 0 bases and J by 6 bases, with 9 bases between them. In DNA form, the CDR3 reads TGTGCCACCAGCAGAGATGTCGGGGCCAATGAGCAGTTCTTC. It encodes CATSRDVGANEQFF.

The genes are TRBV12-3 or TRBV12-4 and TRBJ2-4; perhaps TRBD1 as D (5 bases). The CDR3 extends over 14 amino acids. V dropped 1 base and J dropped 7 bases, with 11 bases sitting between them. In DNA, the CDR3 is TGTGCCAGCAGTTTAGGACAGACAGCCAACATTCAGTACTTC. As protein: CASSLGQTANIQYF.

This clonotype has more than one count but fewer than ten. CDR3 DNA: TGCAGCGTTGAACTATATGGAACAGATACGCAGTATTTT. This sequence encodes CSVELYGTDTQYF. The J gene is TRBJ2-3, the V gene TRBV29-1; D gene uncertain. Germline loops: CDR1 SQVTM, CDR2 ANQGSEA. V was trimmed by 2 bases and J by 3 bases, leaving 9 bases between them. CDR3 length: 13 residues.

This clonotype has a single count. V is TRBV12-3 or TRBV12-4 and J is TRBJ1-3; perhaps TRBD1 as D (6 bases). The CDR3 has 14 residues. Trimming left V 6 bases short and J 1 base short, with 10 bases between. CDR3 coding DNA: TGTGCCAGCAGCTACGGACAGTCTGGAAACACCATATATTTT. Protein product: CASSYGQSGNTIYF.

This clonotype was counted between two and nine times. This CDR3 reads CASPSGSTDTQYF. The CDR3 nucleotides are TGTGCCAGCCCTAGCGGGAGCACAGATACGCAGTATTTT. The gene calls are TRBV2 and TRBJ2-3; 8 positions agree with TRBD2. J lost 0 bases, V lost 8 bases, and 1 base had no gene match. This CDR3 has 13 amino acids. Germline V gene sequence: CDR1 SNHLY, CDR2 FYNNEI. Using reference TRBV2 and TRBJ2-3 for the parts outside the CDR3, the full variable domain is EPEVTQTPSHQVTQMGQEVILRCVPISNHLYFYWYRQILGQKVEFLVSFYNNEISEKSEIFDDQFSVERPDGSNFTLKIRSTKLEDSAMYFCASPSGSTDTQYFGPGTRLTVL.

This clonotype was picked up a small number of times. The chain recombines TRBV9 with TRBJ2-3, with D perhaps matching TRBD2 (6 bases). The germline V gene has CDR1 SGDLS and CDR2 YYNGEE. The CDR3 contains 14 residues. The germline V and J ends were trimmed by 2 bases and 4 bases, with 11 bases remaining between them. The CDR3 DNA reads as TGTGCCAGCAGCGTGGCCGGGGACTCAGATACGCAGTATTTT. Translation gives CASSVAGDSDTQYF.